This is a list of T cell receptor beta chains from one sample in a study of cytomegalovirus exposure and HLA in healthy donors. This table comes from immunoSEQ multiplex PCR, and its TCRdb copy is limited to in-frame clones, with some not included. The sample records about 150,000 clones, 70% to 80% being singletons. Sequenced sample: PBMCs. The receptors shown here come from a man aged 30 to 39 in good health and CMV-seropositive. The CDR3 runs from the conserved cysteine through the conserved F or W. Fields, in order: D gene, J gene, CDR3 length, clone size, V gene, CDR3 DNA, CDR3 protein. The D gene is left open where the match is weak. Clone size, where shown, is once, few, many, or a class for clones that have expanded.

d_gene: TRBD1
j_gene: TRBJ1-2
len: 14
abundance: few
v_gene: TRBV7-9
CDR3nt: TGTGCCAGCAGCCAGACAGGGCTTGACTATGGCTACACCTTC
CDR3aa: CASSQTGLDYGYTF

d_gene: TRBD1
j_gene: TRBJ1-4
len: 12
abundance: -
v_gene: TRBV6-5
CDR3nt: TGTGCCAGTAAACAGGGGGGTGAAAAACTGTTTTTT
CDR3aa: CASKQGGEKLFF

d_gene: -
j_gene: TRBJ2-2
len: 12
abundance: -
v_gene: TRBV6-5
CDR3nt: TGTGCCAGCTCACGGGGTACCGGGGAGCTGTTTTTT
CDR3aa: CASSRGTGELFF

d_gene: -
j_gene: TRBJ1-1
len: 15
abundance: -
v_gene: TRBV27
CDR3nt: TGTGCCAGCAGTTTGTGGGGGGTCCAGAGCACTGAAGCTTTCTTT
CDR3aa: CASSLWGVQSTEAFF

d_gene: -
j_gene: TRBJ1-2
len: 13
abundance: -
v_gene: TRBV6-1
CDR3nt: TGTGCCAGCAGTGAAGCGCATCGAGATGGCTACACCTTC
CDR3aa: CASSEAHRDGYTF

d_gene: -
j_gene: TRBJ1-2
len: 15
abundance: -
v_gene: TRBV19
CDR3nt: TGTGCCAGTAGTATGCCCCCAGGACTCGGATATGGCTACACCTTC
CDR3aa: CASSMPPGLGYGYTF

d_gene: -
j_gene: TRBJ2-2
len: 14
abundance: -
v_gene: TRBV2
CDR3nt: TGTGCCAGCATAGGGGGGGTGGGCACCGGGGAGCTGTTTTTT
CDR3aa: CASIGGVGTGELFF

d_gene: -
j_gene: TRBJ2-2
len: 14
abundance: -
v_gene: TRBV5-8
CDR3nt: TGTGCCAGCAGACGGAGGGGCGGGACCGGGGAGCTGTTTTTT
CDR3aa: CASRRRGGTGELFF

d_gene: -
j_gene: TRBJ1-5
len: 14
abundance: -
v_gene: TRBV2
CDR3nt: TGTGCCAGCAGCGAGAGTAATAGCAATCAGCCCCAGCATTTT
CDR3aa: CASSESNSNQPQHF

d_gene: -
j_gene: TRBJ1-1
len: 16
abundance: -
v_gene: TRBV27
CDR3nt: TGTGCCAGCAGTTTATCGAGCGGGCAGGTGAACACTGAAGCTTTCTTT
CDR3aa: CASSLSSGQVNTEAFF

d_gene: -
j_gene: TRBJ2-1
len: 15
abundance: -
v_gene: TRBV5-1
CDR3nt: TGCGCCAGCAGCTTGGTAGGGGACTCCTACAATGAGCAGTTCTTC
CDR3aa: CASSLVGDSYNEQFF

d_gene: TRBD2
j_gene: TRBJ2-7
len: 13
abundance: -
v_gene: TRBV30
CDR3nt: TGTGCCTGGAGCCGGCGGGGGACCTACGAGCAGTACTTC
CDR3aa: CAWSRRGTYEQYF

d_gene: TRBD2
j_gene: TRBJ2-3
len: 18
abundance: -
v_gene: TRBV7-6
CDR3nt: TGTGCCAGCAGCCCTACGATTCGAGAGGAGCGGGAGGAAGATACGCAGTATTTT
CDR3aa: CASSPTIREEREEDTQYF

d_gene: -
j_gene: TRBJ1-1
len: 14
abundance: -
v_gene: TRBV9
CDR3nt: TGTGCCAGCAGCACTCACACAGGGAACACTGAAGCTTTCTTT
CDR3aa: CASSTHTGNTEAFF

d_gene: TRBD1
j_gene: TRBJ1-1
len: 17
abundance: -
v_gene: TRBV30
CDR3nt: TGTGCCTGGAGTGTAAGGAGACAGGGTTCGTGGAACACTGAAGCTTTCTTT
CDR3aa: CAWSVRRQGSWNTEAFF

d_gene: -
j_gene: TRBJ1-2
len: 14
abundance: -
v_gene: TRBV5-1
CDR3nt: TGCGCCAGCAGCTTGGAGGAGGGCGTCTATGGCTACACCTTC
CDR3aa: CASSLEEGVYGYTF

d_gene: TRBD1
j_gene: TRBJ2-1
len: 15
abundance: -
v_gene: TRBV2
CDR3nt: TGTGCCAGCAGTGAACTCGAACAGGGGTACAATGAGCAGTTCTTC
CDR3aa: CASSELEQGYNEQFF